This passage covers 20 T cell receptor beta chains from one sample sequenced in a study of T-cell reconstitution after alpha-beta-depleted transplantation in children. Preparation of the TCRbeta library involved a method that used unique molecular identifiers. TCRdb reanalysed the PCR reads using MiXCR and keeps one entry per CDR3 protein. This table has 500,000 to 600,000 distinct CDR3 sequences, about 18% appearing once. The sequenced sample was PBMCs from the stem cell graft donor, obtained from the stem cell graft. The receptors originated from a human donor who donated a stem cell graft to a child with acute lymphoblastic leukemia.

This rearrangement joins TRBV11-2 to TRBJ2-3; D possibly corresponds to TRBD2 (6 bases). Trimming removed 3 bases from V and 7 bases from J, with 26 bases in between. Germline loops: CDR1 SGHAT, CDR2 FQNNGV. CDR3 length equals 18 residues. The CDR3 is CASSFPSGEVVSSNTQYF. Written as DNA, the CDR3 is TGTGCCAGCAGCTTCCCTTCGGGGGAGGTAGTAAGTTCGAATACGCAGTATTTT.

A few counts support this clonotype. The chain carries TRBV12-3 or TRBV12-4 and TRBJ2-7; 10 bases are shared with TRBD1. The J segment lost 2 bases and the V segment lost 5 bases, leaving 6 bases of the junction unmatched. This CDR3 has 15 amino acids. The CDR3 loop is CASSLGTGATYEQYF. As DNA, the CDR3 is TGTGCCAGCAGTCTCGGGACAGGGGCTACCTACGAGCAGTACTTC.

This clonotype was counted between two and nine times. The chain has TRBV13 and TRBJ2-7, with 9 bases that match TRBD1. V shed 5 bases, J shed 5 bases, and the junction held 7 bases outside the gene matches. The CDR3 runs to 14 residues. CDR1 and CDR2 from the germline V gene are PRHDT and FYEKMQ (reference sequence). The CDR3 DNA reads TGTGCCAGCAGCACAACCGGGACAGGGAACGAGCAGTACTTC. Translated: CASSTTGTGNEQYF.

V and J are TRBV5-1 and TRBJ2-7, with D uncertain. The CDR3 length is 12 residues. Trimming stripped 4 bases from V and 4 bases from J, with 9 bases between. Germline CDR1 SGHRS, CDR2 YFSETQ. The CDR3 DNA reads as TGCGCCAGCAGCCTAACGAATTACGAGCAGTACTTC. Its protein product is CASSLTNYEQYF.

This clonotype was seen a few times. This sequence joins TRBV12-3 or TRBV12-4 and TRBJ1-1; D possibly corresponds to TRBD1 (5 bases). With 3 bases removed from V and 4 bases from J, the gap between germline ends came to 12 bases. CDR3 length equals 14 residues. CDR3 in amino acids: CASSFRGGTTEAFF. The CDR3 DNA reads TGTGCCAGCAGTTTTCGGGGAGGGACCACTGAAGCTTTCTTT.

V usage is TRBV19 and J usage is TRBJ2-7; TRBD2 matches at 8 bases. CDR1 is LNHDA, CDR2 SQIVND, per germline (reference sequence). The CDR3 extends over 15 amino acids. V shed 7 bases, J shed 6 bases, and the junction held 14 bases outside the gene matches. Here the CDR3 reads CASTSPTGGPVEQYF. The CDR3 coding sequence is TGTGCCAGTACTTCTCCCACGGGAGGGCCGGTCGAGCAGTACTTC.

The chain links TRBV3-1 to TRBJ2-7, with 10 bases matching TRBD2. Germline loops: CDR1 LGHDT, CDR2 YNNKEL (reference sequence). The CDR3 loop spans 21 amino acids. The V gene end was trimmed by 1 base and the J gene end by 3 bases; junction bases not matched to a gene: 21. CDR3 sequence (DNA): TGTGCCAGCAGCCAAGTATTCAAGAGGCCTAGCGGGAGTAACCTGGGCTACGAGCAGTACTTC. Its translation: CASSQVFKRPSGSNLGYEQYF.

There are a few counts of this clonotype. The genes are TRBV12-3 or TRBV12-4 and TRBJ1-2; tentatively, D is TRBD1 (5 bases). CDR3 length equals 17 residues. With 5 bases removed from V and 2 bases from J, the gap between germline ends came to 21 bases. CDR3 loop: CASSPRLGQDLNYGYTF. The CDR3 bases are TGTGCCAGCAGTCCGAGACTCGGACAAGACCTAAACTATGGCTACACCTTC.

The chain employs TRBV4-2 and TRBJ2-1; no reliable D call. CDR1 LGHNA and CDR2 YNFKEQ come from the germline V gene. CDR3 length equals 15 residues. Trimming removed 0 bases from V and 4 bases from J, with 10 bases in between. Here the CDR3 DNA reads TGTGCCAGCAGCCAAGAGGGTACCCAATACAATGAGCAGTTCTTC. Translating gives CASSQEGTQYNEQFF.

The sample holds a few counts of this clonotype. This sequence joins TRBV14 and TRBJ2-7, with 11 nucleotides matching TRBD2. Unmatched junction bases numbered 9, after V lost 4 bases and J lost 4 bases. Per the germline V gene, CDR1 is SGHDN and CDR2 is FVKESK. This CDR3 is built from 16 residues. CDR3 residues: CASSLTTSGNRYEQYF. Written as DNA, the CDR3 is TGTGCCAGCAGCCTAACGACTAGCGGGAATCGTTACGAGCAGTACTTC.

This chain's CDR3 is CGGLAGGVTSTDTQYF. The CDR3 DNA reads TGCGGGGGACTAGCGGGAGGCGTGACTAGCACAGATACGCAGTATTTT. The chain has TRBV20-1 and TRBJ2-3, with 15 bases that match TRBD2. Per germline, CDR1 DFQATT and CDR2 SNEGSKA (reference sequence). CDR3 length equals 16 residues.

This chain joins TRBV20-1 and TRBJ2-7; D unclear. The CDR3 spans 12 residues. Germline CDR1 DFQATT, CDR2 SNEGSKA (reference sequence). The ends were cut back, 7 bases at V and 6 bases at J, with 16 bases in the middle. The CDR3 DNA sequence: TGCAGTGGTACGCTAGAACGGGTCGAGCAGTACTTC. Residues: CSGTLERVEQYF.

The chain has TRBV15 and TRBJ2-5; 7 bases align to TRBD1. Trimming cost V 3 bases and J 5 bases; bases outside gene matches: 12. This CDR3 is built from 16 residues. From germline, CDR1 is LNHNV and CDR2 YYDKDF (reference sequence). The CDR3 DNA sequence: TGTGCCACCAGCAGTCCACTCCAAGGGGGCCGGGAGACCCAGTACTTC. Translating gives CATSSPLQGGRETQYF.

The chain is built from TRBV18 and TRBJ2-2; a possible D gene is TRBD2 (6 bases). With 8 bases removed from V and 6 bases from J, the gap between germline ends came to 16 bases. CDR1 and CDR2 from the germline V gene are KGHSH and LQKENI. The CDR3 is made up of 14 amino acids. CDR3 sequence: CASSSNGGAGELFF. In DNA, the CDR3 is TGTGCCAGCAGTTCGAACGGGGGTGCCGGGGAGCTGTTTTTT.

The chain carries TRBV4-1 and TRBJ1-2; no clear D. CDR3 size: 14 residues. The ends were cut back, 0 bases at V and 3 bases at J, with 8 bases in the middle. Germline V gene data show CDR1 as MGHRA and CDR2 as YSYEKL. CDR3 amino acids: CASSQDGEYYGYTF. CDR3 in DNA: TGCGCCAGCAGCCAAGACGGGGAGTACTATGGCTACACCTTC.

This clonotype was seen more than once but under ten times. The chain combines TRBV29-1 with TRBJ2-1; D unclear. V was pared by 4 bases and J by 5 bases, with 21 bases between. Per germline, CDR1 SQVTM and CDR2 ANQGSEA. This CDR3 spans 16 amino acids. DNA of the CDR3: TGCAGCGTTGCTCGAAATCTTGGGGTTTCCGACAATGAGCAGTTCTTC. Protein sequence: CSVARNLGVSDNEQFF.

The chain couples TRBV7-9 to TRBJ1-1; D may be TRBD1 (5 bases). The CDR3 covers 13 residues. Trimming removed 0 bases from V and 11 bases from J, with 13 bases in between. The V gene's germline CDR1 is SEHNR and CDR2 FQNEAQ (reference sequence). This CDR3 reads CASSLASGRAAFF. CDR3 in DNA: TGTGCCAGCAGCTTAGCTTCGGGGCGCGCGGCTTTCTTT.

This clonotype was counted a few times. The chain combines TRBV4-1 with TRBJ2-1; no reliable D call. V lost 6 bases and J lost 10, with 16 bases in between. This CDR3 spans 13 amino acids. Germline values: CDR1 MGHRA, CDR2 YSYEKL. As DNA, the CDR3 is TGCGCCAGCAGTCTAGGACGTACCGGGGAGCAGTTCTTC. It encodes CASSLGRTGEQFF.

This chain joins TRBV29-1 and TRBJ2-2; 8 bases are a match to TRBD1. From germline, CDR1 is SQVTM and CDR2 ANQGSEA. V shed 6 bases, J shed 2 bases, and the junction held 2 bases outside the gene matches. This CDR3 region has 13 residues. In DNA, the CDR3 is TGCAGCGTAGGACAGGGTAACACCGGGGAGCTGTTTTTT. Amino acids: CSVGQGNTGELFF.

The chain employs TRBV4-1 and TRBJ2-7; D remains ambiguous. Germline V CDR1 and CDR2: MGHRA, YSYEKL. Trimming removed 0 bases from V and 5 bases from J, with 11 bases in between. The CDR3 extends over 14 amino acids. The CDR3 DNA reads TGCGCCAGCAGCCAAGAGGCAGGTTGGGACGAGCAGTACTTC. Its protein product is CASSQEAGWDEQYF.